Listed below are T cell receptor beta chains from one sample, sequenced in a study of tumor-infiltrating lymphocytes in primary liver carcinoma. A single record per CDR3 protein comes from TCRdb applying MiXCR to the multiplex PCR reads. The profile shows about 54,000 distinct CDR3 sequences, about 73% of them singletons. The sample comprised liver tumor tissue from sampling region 2. The receptors stem from a man aged 40-50 years with primary liver carcinoma and hepatitis B virus infection. Both conserved end residues are part of each CDR3. The D gene is left open where the match is weak. Only part of the rows carry a size: once, few, many, or a class if the clone is expanded.

J gene: TRBJ1-5
clone size: NA
V gene: TRBV7-9
D gene: NA
CDR3 DNA: TGTGCCAGCAGCCTTAGCAATCAACCCCAACATTTT
CDR3 protein: CASSLSNQPQHF

J gene: TRBJ2-3
clone size: NA
V gene: TRBV11-2
D gene: NA
CDR3 DNA: TGTGCCAGCAGCCCCGATGACCCCCTGCAGATAGTGGGAAGCACAGATTCGCAGTATTTT
CDR3 protein: CASSPDDPLQIVGSTDSQYF

J gene: TRBJ2-7
clone size: many
V gene: TRBV28
D gene: NA
CDR3 DNA: TGTGCCAGCAGTTTAATACAGGCTGACGAGCAGTACTTC
CDR3 protein: CASSLIQADEQYF

J gene: TRBJ2-1
clone size: NA
V gene: TRBV11-2
D gene: NA
CDR3 DNA: TGTGCCAGCAGTTTAGTAAGGAATGGGCAGTTCTTC
CDR3 protein: CASSLVRNGQFF

J gene: TRBJ1-1
clone size: NA
V gene: TRBV6-1
D gene: NA
CDR3 DNA: TGTGCCAGCAATTTGGACACTTCCACTGAAGCTTTTTTT
CDR3 protein: CASNLDTSTEAFF

J gene: TRBJ2-5
clone size: few
V gene: TRBV18
D gene: TRBD2
CDR3 DNA: TGTGCCAGCTCACGGAGTAGCGGGGATCAAGAGACCCAGTACTTC
CDR3 protein: CASSRSSGDQETQYF

J gene: TRBJ2-7
clone size: NA
V gene: TRBV5-1
D gene: NA
CDR3 DNA: TGCACCAGCAGCCTCGGGACATCCAACGAGCGGCACTTC
CDR3 protein: CTSSLGTSNERHF

J gene: TRBJ2-1
clone size: few
V gene: TRBV7-2
D gene: TRBD2
CDR3 DNA: TGTGCCAGCAGCTACGAAGGACTAGCCAACTACAATGAGCAGTTCTTC
CDR3 protein: CASSYEGLANYNEQFF

J gene: TRBJ2-5
clone size: NA
V gene: TRBV29-1
D gene: NA
CDR3 DNA: TGCAGCGTTGGTGGGGGGGCCGCTGAAATCCAGTACTTC
CDR3 protein: CSVGGGAAEIQYF

J gene: TRBJ2-7
clone size: many
V gene: TRBV6-1
D gene: NA
CDR3 DNA: TGTGCCAGCAGTGAGGAGTATCTACGAGGGCAGTACTTC
CDR3 protein: CASSEEYLRGQYF

J gene: TRBJ2-7
clone size: NA
V gene: TRBV29-1
D gene: NA
CDR3 DNA: TGCAACGCTCGGCAGGGCTCCTACGAGCAGTACTTC
CDR3 protein: CNARQGSYEQYF

J gene: TRBJ1-6
clone size: few
V gene: TRBV2
D gene: NA
CDR3 DNA: TGTGCCAGCGTAAGGACGGTGAATTCACCCCTCCACTTT
CDR3 protein: CASVRTVNSPLHF

J gene: TRBJ2-5
clone size: few
V gene: TRBV29-1
D gene: NA
CDR3 DNA: TGCAGCGTTGGGGGACGGAAAGGGAGAGAGACCCTGTACTTC
CDR3 protein: CSVGGRKGRETLYF

J gene: TRBJ1-1
clone size: many
V gene: TRBV7-9
D gene: NA
CDR3 DNA: TGTGCCAGCAGCTCTCTTAACATGAACACTGAAGCTTTCTTT
CDR3 protein: CASSSLNMNTEAFF

J gene: TRBJ2-5
clone size: few
V gene: TRBV6-6
D gene: TRBD1
CDR3 DNA: TGTGCCAGCAGACAGGGGACGACTTTCCAGACACAGTACTTC
CDR3 protein: CASRQGTTFQTQYF

J gene: TRBJ2-7
clone size: NA
V gene: TRBV5-6
D gene: NA
CDR3 DNA: TGTGCCAGCAACCCATGGCCGGGGTTCTACGAGCAGTACTTC
CDR3 protein: CASNPWPGFYEQYF

J gene: TRBJ2-5
clone size: NA
V gene: TRBV7-9
D gene: TRBD1
CDR3 DNA: TGTGCCAGCAGCTCCAGGGACAGGGTAGTCCAAGAGACCCAGTACTTC
CDR3 protein: CASSSRDRVVQETQYF

J gene: TRBJ2-1
clone size: NA
V gene: TRBV7-9
D gene: NA
CDR3 DNA: TGTGCCAGCGGCTTAAGTATCCGGGACTGTGAGCAGTTCTTC
CDR3 protein: CASGLSIRDCEQFF

J gene: TRBJ2-3
clone size: NA
V gene: TRBV6-5
D gene: NA
CDR3 DNA: TGTGCCAGCAGTTACTCGCGCGGGACTGGAGATACGCAGTATTTC
CDR3 protein: CASSYSRGTGDTQYF

J gene: TRBJ2-5
clone size: NA
V gene: TRBV29-1
D gene: TRBD1
CDR3 DNA: TGCAACCTTGGACAGGGAGATCCTCAGTACTTC
CDR3 protein: CNLGQGDPQYF

J gene: TRBJ2-7
clone size: NA
V gene: TRBV6-6
D gene: TRBD2
CDR3 DNA: TGTACCAGCAGTGGGGGGGGAGGTCCCTCCCGATACGAGCAGAACTTC
CDR3 protein: CTSSGGGGPSRYEQNF

J gene: TRBJ2-3
clone size: NA
V gene: TRBV12-5
D gene: NA
CDR3 DNA: TGTGCTAGTGGTTGTGGCGATATGCAGTATTTT
CDR3 protein: CASGCGDMQYF